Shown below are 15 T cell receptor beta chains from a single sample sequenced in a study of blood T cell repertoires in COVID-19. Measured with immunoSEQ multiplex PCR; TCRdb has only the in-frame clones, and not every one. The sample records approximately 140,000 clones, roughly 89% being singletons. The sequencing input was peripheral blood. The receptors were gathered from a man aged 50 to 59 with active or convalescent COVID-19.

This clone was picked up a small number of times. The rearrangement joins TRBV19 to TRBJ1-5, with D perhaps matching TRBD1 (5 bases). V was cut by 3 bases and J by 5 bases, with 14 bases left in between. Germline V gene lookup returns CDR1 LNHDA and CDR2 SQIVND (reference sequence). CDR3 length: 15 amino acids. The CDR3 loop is CASSISSQVDQPQHF. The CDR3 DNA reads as TGTGCCAGTAGTATCTCATCACAGGTCGATCAGCCCCAGCATTTT.

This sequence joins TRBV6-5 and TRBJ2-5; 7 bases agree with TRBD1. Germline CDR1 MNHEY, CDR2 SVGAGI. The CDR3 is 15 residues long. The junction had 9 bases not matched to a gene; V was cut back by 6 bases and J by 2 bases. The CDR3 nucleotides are TGTGCCAGCAGCTCGCCCCAACAGGGGCAAGAGACCCAGTACTTC. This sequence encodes CASSSPQQGQETQYF.

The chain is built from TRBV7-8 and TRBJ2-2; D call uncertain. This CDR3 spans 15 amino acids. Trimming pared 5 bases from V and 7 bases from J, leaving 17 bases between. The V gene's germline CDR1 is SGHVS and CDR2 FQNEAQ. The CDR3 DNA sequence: TGTGCCAGCAGCCGAGACCCAAGCCTTAGCGGGGAGCTGTTTTTT. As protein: CASSRDPSLSGELFF.

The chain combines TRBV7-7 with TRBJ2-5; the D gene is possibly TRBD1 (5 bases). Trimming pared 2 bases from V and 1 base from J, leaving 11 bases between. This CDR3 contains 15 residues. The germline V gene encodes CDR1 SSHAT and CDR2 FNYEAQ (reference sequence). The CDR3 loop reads CASSLQGAPQETQYF. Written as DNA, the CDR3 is TGTGCCAGCAGCTTACAAGGGGCCCCCCAAGAGACCCAGTACTTC.

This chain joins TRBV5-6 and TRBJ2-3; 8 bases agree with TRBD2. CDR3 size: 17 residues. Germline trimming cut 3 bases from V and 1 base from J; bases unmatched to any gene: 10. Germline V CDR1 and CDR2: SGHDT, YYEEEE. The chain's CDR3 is CASSSSRGGPRTDTQYF. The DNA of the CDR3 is TGTGCCAGCAGCTCCTCCCGCGGGGGGCCGCGCACAGATACGCAGTATTTT. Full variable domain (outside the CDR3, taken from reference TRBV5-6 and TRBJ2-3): DAGVTQSPTHLIKTRGQQVTLRCSPKSGHDTVSWYQQALGQGPQFIFQYYEEEERQRGNFPDRFSGHQFPNYSSELNVNALLLGDSALYLCASSSSRGGPRTDTQYFGPGTRLTVL.

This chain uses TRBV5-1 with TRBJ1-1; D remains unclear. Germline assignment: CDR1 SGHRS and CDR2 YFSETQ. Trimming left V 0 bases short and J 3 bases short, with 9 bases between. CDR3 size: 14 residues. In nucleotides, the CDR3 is TGCGCCAGCAGCTTGGCTGCGGGTGACACTGAAGCTTTCTTT. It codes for CASSLAAGDTEAFF.

CDR3 DNA sequence: TGTGCCAGCAGCTTAACCCTGGGGAGGGAAAAACTGTTTTTT. Protein sequence: CASSLTLGREKLFF. V is TRBV7-9 and J is TRBJ1-4; D remains unclear. V was clipped by 2 bases and J by 8 bases, with 12 bases between them. CDR1 and CDR2 (germline): SEHNR, FQNEAQ (reference sequence). CDR3 length equals 14 residues.

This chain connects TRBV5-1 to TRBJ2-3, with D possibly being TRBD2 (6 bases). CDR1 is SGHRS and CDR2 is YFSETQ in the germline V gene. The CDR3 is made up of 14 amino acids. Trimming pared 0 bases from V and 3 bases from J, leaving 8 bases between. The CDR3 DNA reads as TGCGCCAGCAGCTTGGAGGAGGGGACAGATACGCAGTATTTT. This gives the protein CASSLEEGTDTQYF.

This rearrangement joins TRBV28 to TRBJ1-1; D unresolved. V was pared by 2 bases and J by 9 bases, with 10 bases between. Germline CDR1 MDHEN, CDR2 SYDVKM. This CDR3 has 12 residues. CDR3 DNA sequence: TGTGCCAGCAGTTTAAATTGGGCTAAAGCTTTCTTT. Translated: CASSLNWAKAFF.

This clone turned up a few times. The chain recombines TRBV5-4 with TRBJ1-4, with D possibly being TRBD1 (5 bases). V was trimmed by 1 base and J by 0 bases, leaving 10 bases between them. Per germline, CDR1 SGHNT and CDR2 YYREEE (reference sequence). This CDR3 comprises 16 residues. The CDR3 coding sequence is TGTGCCAGCAGCTTGTGGCAGGGTGCAACTAATGAAAAACTGTTTTTT. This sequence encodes CASSLWQGATNEKLFF.

The CDR3 is CASSESPGFGQPQHF. Written as DNA, the CDR3 is TGTGCCAGCAGTGAATCCCCAGGGTTTGGTCAGCCCCAGCATTTT. The rearrangement joins TRBV6-4 to TRBJ1-5; TRBD1 is a possible D gene (5 bases). The CDR3 spans 15 residues. Germline V gene lookup returns CDR1 MRHNA and CDR2 SNTAGT. The V end lost 3 bases, the J end lost 6 bases, and 15 bases lay between the germline ends.

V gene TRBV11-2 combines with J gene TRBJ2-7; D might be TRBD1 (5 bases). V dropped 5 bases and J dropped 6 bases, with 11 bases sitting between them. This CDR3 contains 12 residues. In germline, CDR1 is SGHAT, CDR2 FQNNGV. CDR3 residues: CASSRNRPEQYF. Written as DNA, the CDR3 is TGTGCCAGCAGCCGTAACAGGCCCGAGCAGTACTTC.

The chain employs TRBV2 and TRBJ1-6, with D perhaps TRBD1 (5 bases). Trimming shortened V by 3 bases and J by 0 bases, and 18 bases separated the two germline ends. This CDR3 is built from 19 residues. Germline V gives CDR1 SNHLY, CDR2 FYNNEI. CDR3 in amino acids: CASSETTAPPSSYNSPLHF. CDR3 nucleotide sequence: TGTGCCAGCAGTGAGACGACAGCACCGCCGAGCTCCTATAATTCACCCCTCCACTTT.

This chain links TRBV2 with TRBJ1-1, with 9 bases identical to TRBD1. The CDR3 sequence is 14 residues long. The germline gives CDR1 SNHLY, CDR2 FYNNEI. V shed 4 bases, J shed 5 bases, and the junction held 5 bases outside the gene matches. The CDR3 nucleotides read TGTGCCAGCAGTGGCCGGGACAGGGCTACTGAAGCTTTCTTT. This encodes CASSGRDRATEAFF.

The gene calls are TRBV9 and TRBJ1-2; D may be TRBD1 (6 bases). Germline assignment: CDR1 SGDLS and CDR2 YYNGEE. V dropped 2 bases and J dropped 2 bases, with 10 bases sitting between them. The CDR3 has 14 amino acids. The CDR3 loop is CASSVSGQNYGYTF. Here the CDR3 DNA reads TGTGCCAGCAGCGTTTCTGGACAGAACTATGGCTACACCTTC.